Described below is a single TCR beta chain sequence and its context. The data originate from a study of blood T cell repertoires in COVID-19. Study background: In each case, the material was cDNA or gDNA derived from T cells, B-cell-depleted T cells, or PBMCs.

Clones were sequenced by immunoSEQ multiplex PCR, and TCRdb holds only the in-frame ones, with some missing. The table has tens of thousands of clones, approximately 85% seen once. The V and J ends lost 4 bases and 8 bases, in that order; junction bases with no gene match: 6. The CDR3 runs to 14 residues. Germline assignment: CDR1 SGHRS and CDR2 YFSETQ. The chain has TRBV5-1 and TRBJ1-4; 9 bases line up with TRBD1. The clonotype comes from a woman in her seventies in a cohort sampled during active COVID-19. The material sequenced was peripheral blood. The DNA of the CDR3 is TGCGCCAGCAGCCGGACAGGGGTCGGCGAAAAACTGTTTTTT. It is translated as CASSRTGVGEKLFF. Supplemented by reference TRBV5-1 and TRBJ1-4, the full variable domain reads KAGVTQTPRYLIKTRGQQVTLSCSPISGHRSVSWYQQTPGQGLQFLFEYFSETQRNKGNFPGRFSGRQFSNSRSEMNVSTLELGDSALYLCASSRTGVGEKLFFGSGTQLSVL.